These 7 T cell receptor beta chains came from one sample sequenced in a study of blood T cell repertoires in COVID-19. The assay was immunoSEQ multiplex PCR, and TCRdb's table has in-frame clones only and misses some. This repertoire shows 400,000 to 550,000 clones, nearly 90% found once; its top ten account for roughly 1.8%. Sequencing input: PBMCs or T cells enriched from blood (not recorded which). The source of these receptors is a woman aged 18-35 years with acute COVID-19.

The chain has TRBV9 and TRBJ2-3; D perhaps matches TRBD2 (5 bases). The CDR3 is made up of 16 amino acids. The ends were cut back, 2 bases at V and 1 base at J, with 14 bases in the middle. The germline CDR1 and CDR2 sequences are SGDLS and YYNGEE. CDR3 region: CASSVTSGSGTDTQYF. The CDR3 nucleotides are TGTGCCAGCAGCGTGACGAGCGGATCGGGCACAGATACGCAGTATTTT.

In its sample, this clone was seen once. The chain's CDR3 is CASSRAGIDDNEQFF. DNA of the CDR3: TGTGCCAGCAGTAGGGCAGGGATTGACGACAATGAGCAGTTCTTC. J is TRBJ2-1 and V is TRBV28, with D possibly being TRBD1 (5 bases). Per the germline V gene, CDR1 is MDHEN and CDR2 is SYDVKM. Deletions cut 5 bases from V and 5 bases from J, with 16 bases between. The CDR3 runs 15 residues.

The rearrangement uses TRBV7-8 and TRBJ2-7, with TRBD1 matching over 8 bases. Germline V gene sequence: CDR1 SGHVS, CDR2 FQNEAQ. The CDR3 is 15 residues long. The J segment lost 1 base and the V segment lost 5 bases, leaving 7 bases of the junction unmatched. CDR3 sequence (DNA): TGTGCCAGCAGCCCCGGGACAGGCCTTTCCTACGAGCAGTACTTC. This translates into CASSPGTGLSYEQYF.

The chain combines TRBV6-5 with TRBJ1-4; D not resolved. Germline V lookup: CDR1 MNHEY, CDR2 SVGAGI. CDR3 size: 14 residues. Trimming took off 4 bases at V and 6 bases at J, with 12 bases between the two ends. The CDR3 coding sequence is TGTGCCAGCAGTTTCACTCCCCGAGATGAAAAACTGTTTTTT. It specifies CASSFTPRDEKLFF.

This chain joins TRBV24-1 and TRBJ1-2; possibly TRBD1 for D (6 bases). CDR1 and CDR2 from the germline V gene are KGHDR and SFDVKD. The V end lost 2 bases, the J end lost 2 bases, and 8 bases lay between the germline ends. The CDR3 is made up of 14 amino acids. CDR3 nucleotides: TGTGCCACCAGTGATTCGACAGGCAACTATGGCTACACCTTC. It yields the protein CATSDSTGNYGYTF.

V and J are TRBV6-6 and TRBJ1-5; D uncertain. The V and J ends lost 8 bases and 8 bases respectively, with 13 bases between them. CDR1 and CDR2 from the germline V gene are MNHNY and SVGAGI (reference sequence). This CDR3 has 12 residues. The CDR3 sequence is CASSGGREPQHF. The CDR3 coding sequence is TGTGCCAGCTCGGGCGGGCGGGAGCCCCAGCATTTT.

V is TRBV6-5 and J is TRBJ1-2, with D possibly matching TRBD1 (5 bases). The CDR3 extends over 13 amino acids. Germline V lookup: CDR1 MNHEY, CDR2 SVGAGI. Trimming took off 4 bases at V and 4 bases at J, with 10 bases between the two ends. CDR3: CASSFRDFYGYTF. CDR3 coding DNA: TGTGCCAGCAGTTTCAGGGACTTCTATGGCTACACCTTC.